Following are 29 T cell receptor beta chains from one sample sequenced in a study of T cells in Graves' hyperthyroidism and ophthalmopathy. Regions amplified from RNA transcripts were the TCR beta CDR3 regions. HTBI primers were employed in a first-round RT-PCR of the TCR CDR3. Via MiXCR, TCRdb re-called the multiplex PCR reads, giving one row per CDR3 protein. The table lists a few hundred thousand distinct CDR3 sequences, 35% to 55% of them singletons. The sample comprised peripheral blood or thyroid tissue (not recorded which). The source is a woman younger than 35 with Graves' hyperthyroidism.

This clonotype was observed a single time. Because the CDR3 is missing its conserved closing phenylalanine or tryptophan, this is likely a read error. The DNA is left out, because the CDR3 cannot be placed on it with certainty; the CDR3 is given as TCRdb lists it. This sequence joins TRBV7-2 and TRBJ2-7; the table gives TRBD1 as D, unverified against the DNA. CDR1 is SGHTA and CDR2 is FQGNSA in the germline V gene. The CDR3 spans 9 residues, counting both ends. CDR3 region: CASSQEGAS.

This clonotype has a handful of counts. This chain links TRBV11-3 with TRBJ2-7; the D is unclear. The end of the DNA is better explained by TRBJ2-1, so the J call may be wrong. The germline V gene encodes CDR1 SGHNT and CDR2 YENEEA. CDR3 length: 13 amino acids. The DNA of the CDR3 is TGTGCCAGCAGATCTGGAGAACTCTGGAGGCAGTTCTTC. This gives the protein CASRSGELWRQFF.

V and J are TRBV20-1 and TRBJ2-5; D unclear. CDR1 and CDR2 from the germline V gene are DFQATT and SNEGSKA (reference sequence). The V gene lost 1 base and the J gene lost 0 bases, with 18 bases spanning the gap. The CDR3 is 17 residues long. This CDR3 reads CSARVRNSGSYQETQYF. The CDR3 nucleotides are TGCAGTGCTAGAGTGCGGAACAGTGGGTCGTACCAAGAGACCCAGTACTTC.

This clonotype was recorded many times. The chain carries TRBV7-3 and TRBJ2-7; D uncertain. Germline V gene data show CDR1 as SGHTA and CDR2 as FQGTGA. The CDR3 extends over 13 amino acids. The V and J ends lost 5 bases and 6 bases respectively, with 14 bases between them. The CDR3 DNA reads as TGTGCCAGCAGCAGAAAATACGAGGCCGAGCAGTACTTC. Translating gives CASSRKYEAEQYF.

This clonotype has at least ten counts. The chain is built from TRBV3-1 and TRBJ1-1; 7 bases align to TRBD1. With V trimmed by 4 bases and J by 0 bases, 8 bases remained unmatched. Germline-derived CDR1 and CDR2 are LGHDT and YNNKEL (reference sequence). The CDR3 sequence is 16 residues long. The CDR3 spells CASSLQGQTMNTEAFF. CDR3 bases: TGTGCCAGCAGCCTGCAGGGACAGACAATGAACACTGAAGCTTTCTTT.

Concerning this clonotype: It may be a read error: a sequence one base away is much more abundant. The chain carries TRBV2 and TRBJ1-4, with a tentative D call TRBD1 (5 bases). The CDR3 covers 13 residues. Trimming shortened V by 7 bases and J by 8 bases, and 14 bases separated the two germline ends. The germline V gene encodes CDR1 SNHLY and CDR2 FYNNEI. For the CDR3, the DNA is TGTGCCAGCATTAGGGACCGCCGGGAAAAACTGTTTTTT. It yields the protein CASIRDRREKLFF.

This clonotype was seen more than once but under ten times. The rearrangement uses TRBV29-1 and TRBJ1-2; D gene uncertain. V lost 5 bases, J lost 6 bases, and 7 bases lay in between. Germline V gene data show CDR1 as SQVTM and CDR2 as ANQGSEA. The CDR3 runs to 10 residues. Here the CDR3 DNA reads TGCAGCGTTCGATCTAATGGCTACACCTTC. It specifies CSVRSNGYTF.

A remark on this clonotype: No conserved phenylalanine or tryptophan is present at the end of the CDR3, so a read error is the likely explanation. The DNA is left out, because the CDR3 cannot be placed on it with certainty; the CDR3 is given as TCRdb lists it. The V gene is TRBV6-1, the J gene TRBJ2-2; the DNA was not used to check the table's D call, TRBD1. The CDR3 spans 15 amino acids, including both terminal residues. Germline CDR1 reads MNHNS; CDR2 reads SASEGT. The CDR3 region is CASQLDRVVAGELLS.

This clonotype was recorded at least ten times. V is TRBV5-1 and J is TRBJ2-2; the D gene is possibly TRBD1 (7 bases). The V end was cut by 6 bases, the J end by 3 bases, with 24 bases between. Germline CDR1 reads SGHRS; CDR2 reads YFSETQ. This CDR3 has 18 residues. This CDR3 reads CASNLNTQGGGYTGELFF. The CDR3 DNA sequence: TGCGCCAGCAACCTCAACACTCAGGGGGGCGGATACACCGGGGAGCTGTTTTTT.

This clonotype was found many times. V is TRBV11-1 and J is TRBJ2-5; 9 nucleotides line up with TRBD1. This CDR3 is 15 amino acids long. The V and J ends lost 4 bases and 1 base, in that order; junction bases with no gene match: 4. Germline loops: CDR1 SGHAT, CDR2 FQDESV (reference sequence). CDR3 bases: TGTGCCAGCAGCTCCGGGACAGGGCTCCAAGAGACCCAGTACTTC. It encodes CASSSGTGLQETQYF.

This chain connects TRBV11-2 to TRBJ2-7; unclear D gene. CDR3 length: 11 residues. Trimming removed 10 bases at V and 7 bases at J, with 14 bases between. Per the germline V gene, CDR1 is SGHAT and CDR2 is FQNNGV. In DNA, the CDR3 is TGTGCCACCAGTGACCTCAATGAGCAGTACTTC. Translating gives CATSDLNEQYF.

This clonotype was found once. This is likely a read error, given that the CDR3 carries no conserved phenylalanine or tryptophan at its end. The limits of the CDR3 on the DNA are not certain, so only TCRdb's listed CDR3 is given. The chain couples TRBV7-9 to TRBJ2-6; TRBD2 is taken as the D call from the table, unchecked against the DNA. Germline lookup yields CDR1 SEHNR and CDR2 FQNEAQ (reference sequence). Termini included, the CDR3 measures 8 amino acids. The CDR3 protein is CASTLQGS.

The chain uses TRBV15 and TRBJ1-1, with no clear D. Germline V gene sequence: CDR1 LNHNV, CDR2 YYDKDF (reference sequence). This CDR3 has 13 amino acids. V lost 0 bases and J 7 bases, leaving 9 bases between the germline ends. The CDR3 coding sequence is TGTGCCACCAGCAGAGATCCGATGGGTGAAGCTTTCTTT. Its translation is CATSRDPMGEAFF.

Many counts were recorded for this clonotype. CDR3 region: CASSGGIRRAGELFF. The CDR3 DNA reads TGTGCCAGCAGTGGCGGGATTAGGCGGGCCGGGGAGCTGTTTTTT. This sequence joins TRBV2 and TRBJ2-2, with D perhaps matching TRBD2 (6 bases). Trimming removed 4 bases from V and 6 bases from J, with 15 bases in between. The CDR3 is 15 residues long. The germline CDR1 and CDR2 sequences are SNHLY and FYNNEI.

This clonotype showed up many times. This chain connects TRBV11-2 to TRBJ2-5, with D uncertain. Germline loops: CDR1 SGHAT, CDR2 FQNNGV. This CDR3 is built from 13 residues. V was cut by 0 bases and J by 4 bases, with 6 bases left in between. The CDR3 region has the DNA TGTGCCAGCAGCTTAGACCCTCTAGAGACCCAGTACTTC. It encodes CASSLDPLETQYF.

This clonotype came up once. It is likely a read error, because the conserved phenylalanine at the end of the CDR3 is missing. The DNA is omitted, as the CDR3 cannot be located on it reliably, and the CDR3 follows TCRdb's listing. The chain is built from TRBV4-2 and TRBJ2-5. The CDR3 extends over 8 residues, inclusive of both ends. CDR1 and CDR2 from the germline V gene are LGHNA and YNFKEQ. This chain's CDR3 is CASSQSES.

This clonotype appeared many times. The chain combines TRBV7-8 with TRBJ1-2; 8 nucleotides line up with TRBD1. The CDR3 loop spans 15 amino acids. The germline gives CDR1 SGHVS, CDR2 FQNEAQ. With V trimmed by 5 bases and J by 4 bases, 9 bases remained unmatched. CDR3 region: CASSPHGQGVYGYTF. The CDR3 bases are TGTGCCAGCAGCCCCCATGGACAGGGCGTCTATGGCTACACCTTC.

This clonotype was recorded many times. The rearrangement uses TRBV27 and TRBJ1-4, with TRBD1 matching 8 bases. This CDR3 is built from 13 residues. Germline V gene data show CDR1 as MNHEY and CDR2 as SMNVEV (reference sequence). V was clipped by 6 bases and J by 8 bases; unmatched bases: 5. The chain's CDR3 is CASRGTGEEKLFF. The CDR3 coding sequence is TGTGCCAGCAGGGGGACAGGCGAAGAAAAACTGTTTTTT.

This clonotype occurred many times. The rearrangement links TRBV12-3 or TRBV12-4 to TRBJ2-7, with 14 positions matching TRBD2. The CDR3 consists of 16 residues. The V and J ends lost 6 bases and 4 bases, in that order; junction bases with no gene match: 8. CDR3 nucleotide sequence: TGTGCCAGCAGCGGGACTAGCGGGAGTCTTTTGTACGAGCAGTACTTC. It translates to CASSGTSGSLLYEQYF.

In the case of this clonotype: As the CDR3 is not closed by the conserved phenylalanine or tryptophan, this likely results from a read error. The DNA is left out, because the CDR3 cannot be placed on it with certainty; the CDR3 is given as TCRdb lists it. The J gene is TRBJ1-1, the V gene TRBV19; TRBD1, the table's D call, lacks a check against the DNA. The CDR3 length equals 11 residues, ends included. In germline, CDR1 is LNHDA, CDR2 SQIVND (reference sequence). The CDR3 here is CASSSRATDFY.

About this clonotype: This could be a read error, since a much larger clone is one nucleotide away. V gene TRBV10-3 combines with J gene TRBJ2-6; TRBD1 agrees at 7 bases. Per germline, CDR1 ENHRY and CDR2 SYGVKD. The CDR3 is 19 amino acids. CDR3 in amino acids: CASSGHRDSLYSGANVLTF. CDR3 in DNA: TGTGCCAGCAGTGGTCACCGGGACAGTCTTTACTCTGGGGCCAACGTCCTGACTTTC.

This clonotype was counted many times. The rearrangement links TRBV5-1 to TRBJ2-7; TRBD2 matches at 8 bases. This CDR3 spans 15 amino acids. V shed 0 bases, J shed 6 bases, and the junction held 8 bases outside the gene matches. Germline CDR1 reads SGHRS; CDR2 reads YFSETQ. The CDR3 coding sequence is TGCGCCAGCAGCTTGGAGACTAGCGATTCTGGCGAGCAGTACTTC. Its protein product is CASSLETSDSGEQYF.

V is TRBV29-1 and J is TRBJ2-7, with 11 bases matching TRBD2. Germline trimming cut 3 bases from V and 3 bases from J; bases unmatched to any gene: 7. The germline gives CDR1 SQVTM, CDR2 ANQGSEA. The CDR3 has 15 residues. The DNA of the CDR3 is TGCAGCGTTGAGGGGGGGACTAGCGGAAACTACGAGCAGTACTTC. It codes for CSVEGGTSGNYEQYF.

This clonotype showed up many times. The V gene is TRBV12-3 or TRBV12-4, the J gene TRBJ1-5, with TRBD1 identical over 7 bases. The CDR3 contains 15 residues. V gave up 5 bases and J gave up 2 bases; unmatched junction bases: 6. This CDR3 reads CASSLQGGRNQPQHF. CDR3 nucleotides: TGTGCCAGCAGTCTCCAGGGGGGACGCAATCAGCCCCAGCATTTT.

This sequence joins TRBV2 and TRBJ1-1; D is ambiguous. V was cut by 5 bases and J by 3 bases, with 13 bases left in between. Germline V gene lookup returns CDR1 SNHLY and CDR2 FYNNEI. The CDR3 spans 14 residues. CDR3 residues: CASSPPREYTEAFF. The CDR3 bases are TGTGCCAGCAGTCCCCCTAGAGAGTACACTGAAGCTTTCTTT.

The genes are TRBV29-1 and TRBJ2-7; 10 bases fit TRBD1. This CDR3 contains 13 residues. The junction had 7 bases not matched to a gene; V was cut back by 7 bases and J by 4 bases. Germline assignment: CDR1 SQVTM and CDR2 ANQGSEA. The CDR3 is CSAGRDRGYEQYF. CDR3 nucleotide sequence: TGCAGCGCTGGGCGGGACAGGGGATACGAGCAGTACTTC.

The chain uses TRBV12-3 or TRBV12-4 and TRBJ1-2; the D is unclear. CDR3 length equals 10 residues. The ends were cut back, 5 bases at V and 10 bases at J, with 8 bases in the middle. Here the CDR3 DNA reads TGTGCCAGCAGTGGGGAGGCCTACACCTTC. Its protein product is CASSGEAYTF.

This clonotype was counted many times. The chain uses TRBV6-5 and TRBJ1-5; D uncertain. Trimming took off 3 bases at V and 0 bases at J, with 9 bases between the two ends. This CDR3 comprises 15 residues. Looked up from germline, CDR1 is MNHEY and CDR2 is SVGAGI. Here the CDR3 reads CASSYGRYSNQPQHF. The CDR3 coding sequence is TGTGCCAGCAGTTATGGACGGTATAGCAATCAGCCCCAGCATTTT.

This clonotype was seen only a few times. The rearrangement uses TRBV7-8 and TRBJ2-5; D may be TRBD1 (6 bases). With 5 bases removed from V and 9 bases from J, the gap between germline ends came to 25 bases. The germline V gene encodes CDR1 SGHVS and CDR2 FQNEAQ. The length of the CDR3 is 16 residues. The CDR3 reads CASSVNRVRSNQPQYF. CDR3 DNA sequence: TGTGCCAGCAGCGTGAACAGGGTTCGGAGCAATCAGCCCCAGTACTTC.